This is a list of T cell receptor beta chains from one sample in a study of radiation and T cells in renal cell carcinoma. The protocol was immunoSEQ multiplex PCR, while the TCRdb copy is restricted to in-frame clones and leaves out a portion. The profile shows 120,000 to 150,000 clones, less than 90% of them singletons. The sequenced sample was blood, obtained from a patient whose treatment included radiotherapy and nephrectomy. These receptors were obtained from a woman in her sixties or seventies with renal cell carcinoma. Both conserved end residues are part of each CDR3. The D gene is left open where the match is weak. Part of the rows lack a size; the others show once, few, many or a class for expanded clones.

d_gene	v_gene	abundance	j_gene	CDR3nt	CDR3aa
NA	TRBV7-2	once	TRBJ2-6	TGTGCCAGCAGCTCCCAACAGGGGAGGTCAGGGGCCAACGTCCTGACTTTC	CASSSQQGRSGANVLTF
NA	TRBV5-1	NA	TRBJ2-2	TGCGCCAGCAGCTTGTCCCCAGCGGGTAACACCGGGGAGCTGTTTTTT	CASSLSPAGNTGELFF
TRBD1	TRBV5-6	NA	TRBJ1-2	TGTGCCAGCAGCTCTCCCCCAGGGACAGGGAAATATGGCTACACCTTC	CASSSPPGTGKYGYTF
NA	TRBV9	NA	TRBJ1-2	TGTGCCAGCAGCGTGGCGGAGGGGCGTGGGTATGGCTACACCTTC	CASSVAEGRGYGYTF
TRBD1	TRBV28	once	TRBJ1-2	TGTGCCAGCAGTTCCTTCCCGGACAGGGACTATGGCTACACCTTC	CASSSFPDRDYGYTF
NA	TRBV19	NA	TRBJ1-1	TGTGCCAGTAGTTCTCCGACCCGGAACACTGAAGCTTTCTTT	CASSSPTRNTEAFF
NA	TRBV19	NA	TRBJ1-2	TGTGCCAGTAGTATAGATCGGGCCTACTATGGCTACACCTTC	CASSIDRAYYGYTF
TRBD1	TRBV5-1	once	TRBJ1-4	TGCGCCAGCAGGGTGACAGGGTCAACTAATGAAAAACTGTTTTTT	CASRVTGSTNEKLFF
NA	TRBV7-9	NA	TRBJ2-3	TGTGCCAGCAGCTTAGGCGACCGTTGGTTGGATACGCAGTATTTT	CASSLGDRWLDTQYF
NA	TRBV28	NA	TRBJ1-5	TGTGCCAGCAGTCCTAGATCCTGGCGGGGCCGGCACCCTTGGCCCCAGCATTTT	CASSPRSWRGRHPWPQHF
NA	TRBV2	NA	TRBJ2-5	TGTGCCAGCAGTCTGGACAGCCGCCAAGAGACCCAGTACTTC	CASSLDSRQETQYF
NA	TRBV29-1	NA	TRBJ1-1	TGCAGCGTTGTCGTAGGACAGATGAGTGAAGCTTTCTTT	CSVVVGQMSEAFF
NA	TRBV30	few	TRBJ1-1	TGTGCCTGGACGAGGTTTAGGAACACTGAAGCTTTCTTT	CAWTRFRNTEAFF
NA	TRBV28	NA	TRBJ1-1	TGTGCCAGCAGTTTACCGAGGACTGAAGCTTTCTTT	CASSLPRTEAFF
TRBD1	TRBV2	NA	TRBJ1-1	TGTGCCAGCAGAAAGGACAGGGGTTATAACACTGAAGCTTTCTTT	CASRKDRGYNTEAFF
NA	TRBV4-3	once	TRBJ1-5	TGCGCCAGCAGCCAAGATCAGGGTTTTCAGCCCCAGCATTTT	CASSQDQGFQPQHF
NA	TRBV7-2	NA	TRBJ1-1	TGTGCCAGCAGCGAAACAGGGATGTCTTCTGAAGCTTTCTTT	CASSETGMSSEAFF
NA	TRBV6-5	NA	TRBJ2-7	TGTGCCAGCAGTCCGGGACTGTCCTACGAGCAGTACTTC	CASSPGLSYEQYF
NA	TRBV7-9	NA	TRBJ2-1	TGTGCCAGCAGCTTACAAGCGGGCTCCTACAATGAGCAGTTCTTC	CASSLQAGSYNEQFF
TRBD1	TRBV27	NA	TRBJ1-2	TGTGCCAGCAGTACAACAGGGGGAAGGGTTGGCTACACCTTC	CASSTTGGRVGYTF
NA	TRBV7-6	NA	TRBJ1-4	TGTGCCAGCAGCAGACAGAACACTAATGAAAAACTGTTTTTT	CASSRQNTNEKLFF
NA	TRBV7-2	NA	TRBJ1-1	TGTGCCAGCAGCTTAGTCACGGCAGGGCTAGGGCAGACTGAAGCTTTCTTT	CASSLVTAGLGQTEAFF
TRBD2	TRBV4-2	NA	TRBJ2-7	TGTGCCAGCAGCCAAGATGTAGTCGGGGGGGCCGCCGAGCAGTACTTC	CASSQDVVGGAAEQYF
NA	TRBV6-5	NA	TRBJ1-3	TGTGCCAGCAGCCTCGCCAGGGGCTCTGGAAACACCATATATTTT	CASSLARGSGNTIYF
NA	TRBV5-4	NA	TRBJ2-7	TGTGCCAGCAGCCCCCCGGGGGTTGACTACGAGCAGTACTTC	CASSPPGVDYEQYF
NA	TRBV6-1	NA	TRBJ1-1	TGTGCCAGCAGTGAGAGGTTCTCGAACACTGAAGCTTTCTTT	CASSERFSNTEAFF
NA	TRBV28	NA	TRBJ2-3	TGTGCCAGCAGTCCTCTTCCGCAGGGGAATACGCAGTATTTT	CASSPLPQGNTQYF
TRBD1	TRBV7-9	NA	TRBJ2-7	TGTGCCAGCAGCTCGACAGGGAAGGACTACGAGCAGTACTTC	CASSSTGKDYEQYF
TRBD1	TRBV6-6	NA	TRBJ1-5	TGTGCCAGCAGTCAGGACAGGTTGAGCAATCAGCCCCAGCATTTT	CASSQDRLSNQPQHF
NA	TRBV6-1	NA	TRBJ1-5	TGTGCCAGCAGTGCCTCGGTTCTAGGGGGGATCAATCAGCCCCAGCATTTT	CASSASVLGGINQPQHF
TRBD1	TRBV5-1	NA	TRBJ1-1	TGCGCCAGCAGCAGATCAGGGGGGAACACTGAAGCTTTCTTT	CASSRSGGNTEAFF
TRBD2	TRBV4-1	NA	TRBJ2-7	TGCGCCAGCAGCTCCCCTAGCGGGGGGCGCTACGAGCAGTACTTC	CASSSPSGGRYEQYF
TRBD1	TRBV5-1	few	TRBJ1-3	TGCGCCAGCAGCTTGCCGGGACAGGGAAACACCATATATTTT	CASSLPGQGNTIYF
NA	TRBV5-1	NA	TRBJ2-6	TGCGCCAGCAGCCCGAGGCTTGGGGGGCCTGGGGCCAACGTCCTGACTTTC	CASSPRLGGPGANVLTF
TRBD2	TRBV6-4	NA	TRBJ2-1	TGTGCCAGCAGTGAGTCGGGACTAGGGTCCTACAATGAGCAGTTCTTC	CASSESGLGSYNEQFF
NA	TRBV7-2	NA	TRBJ2-5	TGTGCCAGCAGCCCAAACGGCAGGGGTCTAGAGACCCAGTACTTC	CASSPNGRGLETQYF
TRBD2	TRBV29-1	NA	TRBJ2-2	TGCAGCGTTATCCAGCGGGGGAACACCGGGGAGCTGTTTTTT	CSVIQRGNTGELFF
NA	TRBV7-3	once	TRBJ2-1	TGTGCCAGCAGCTTAAACCCCAGCGAGCAGTTCTTC	CASSLNPSEQFF
NA	TRBV19	NA	TRBJ2-7	TGTGCCAGTAGGGTGAGCGGCAGGGGTACGTACGAGCAGTACTTC	CASRVSGRGTYEQYF
TRBD1	TRBV27	once	TRBJ1-6	TGTGCCAGCAGTTCCGGGACAGGGTATGGTTCACCCCTCCACTTT	CASSSGTGYGSPLHF
NA	TRBV7-2	NA	TRBJ1-1	TGTGCCAGCAGCTTAGAGGTCGGCAGGGGTGAATTCTTT	CASSLEVGRGEFF
NA	TRBV5-1	NA	TRBJ2-7	TGCGCCAGCAGCCTACAGAGCTCCTACGAGCAGTACTTC	CASSLQSSYEQYF
NA	TRBV29-1	NA	TRBJ2-7	TGCAGCGTTGGGGAGTACGAGCAGTACTTC	CSVGEYEQYF
NA	TRBV19	NA	TRBJ2-3	TGTGCCAGTAGTATTCAGGGGCCAACAGATACGCAGTATTTT	CASSIQGPTDTQYF
TRBD1	TRBV5-1	NA	TRBJ2-5	TGCGCCAGCAGCCTAGGGACAGAACAAGAGACCCAGTACTTC	CASSLGTEQETQYF
NA	TRBV28	NA	TRBJ2-1	TGTGCCAGCAGTTTAGGGGGATACTCCTACAATGAGCAGTTCTTC	CASSLGGYSYNEQFF
NA	TRBV18	NA	TRBJ2-5	TGTGCCAGCTCACATGCGAGCCAAGAGACCCAGTACTTC	CASSHASQETQYF
NA	TRBV14	NA	TRBJ1-2	TGTGCCAGCAGCCAAGAATACAGAAAGGGCTACACCTTC	CASSQEYRKGYTF
NA	TRBV27	NA	TRBJ2-7	TGTGCCAGCAGTTTATCGGATCCAAGGGGGAGGGGGGGCACCTACGAGCAGTACTTC	CASSLSDPRGRGGTYEQYF
NA	TRBV2	NA	TRBJ1-6	TGTGCCAGCAGCGGCCGGGACCTAAATTCACCCCTCCACTTT	CASSGRDLNSPLHF
NA	TRBV10-3	once	TRBJ2-7	TGTGCCATCACGTCAGGGCCCTACGAGCAGTACTTC	CAITSGPYEQYF
NA	TRBV19	NA	TRBJ1-2	TGTGCCAGTACTTATACGGACGGACGCTATGGCTACACCTTC	CASTYTDGRYGYTF
TRBD1	TRBV19	NA	TRBJ1-6	TGTGCCAGTAGTGCCCGACAGGGGGCTAATTCACCCCTCCACTTT	CASSARQGANSPLHF
TRBD2	TRBV27	once	TRBJ2-3	TGTGCCAGCACCACTGTAGCGAGACTAGCGGGAGATACGCAGTATTTT	CASTTVARLAGDTQYF
TRBD1	TRBV6-6	NA	TRBJ2-5	TGTGCCAGCAGTCGGACAGGGTCCCAAGAGACCCAGTACTTC	CASSRTGSQETQYF
TRBD2	TRBV5-1	NA	TRBJ2-5	TGCGCCAGCAGCTTGGAACTAGCGGGGGAGACCCAGTACTTC	CASSLELAGETQYF
TRBD1	TRBV7-2	NA	TRBJ1-4	TGTGCCAGCAGCCCCCAGGGGGCCACTAATGAAAAACTGTTTTTT	CASSPQGATNEKLFF
TRBD1	TRBV28	NA	TRBJ2-6	TGTGCCAGCAGTTTGCAAACCGACAGGGTTATGACTTTC	CASSLQTDRVMTF
NA	TRBV6-1	NA	TRBJ1-2	TGTGCCAGCAGTGAAGGGCTGGGCGTAAACTATGGCTACACCTTC	CASSEGLGVNYGYTF